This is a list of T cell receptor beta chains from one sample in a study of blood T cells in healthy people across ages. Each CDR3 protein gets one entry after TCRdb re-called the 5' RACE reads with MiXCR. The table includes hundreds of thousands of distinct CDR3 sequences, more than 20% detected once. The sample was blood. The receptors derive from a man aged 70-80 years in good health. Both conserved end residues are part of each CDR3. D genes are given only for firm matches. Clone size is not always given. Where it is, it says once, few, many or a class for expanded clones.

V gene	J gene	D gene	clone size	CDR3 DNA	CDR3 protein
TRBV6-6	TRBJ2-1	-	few	TGTGCCAGCAGCCTAGACTCGAGCCTTTACAATGAGCAGTTCTTC	CASSLDSSLYNEQFF
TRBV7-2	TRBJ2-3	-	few	TGCGCCAGCAGCTTGCGCTCGGGGCTTAGCGCCTCAGATACGCAGTATTTT	CASSLRSGLSASDTQYF
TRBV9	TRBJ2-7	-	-	TGTGCCAGCAGCCCTCGTAGGGACCAGGAGCAGTACTTC	CASSPRRDQEQYF
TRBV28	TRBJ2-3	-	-	TGTGCCAGCAGTTTAATTTCGGGTGGGTCAGATACGCAGTATTTT	CASSLISGGSDTQYF
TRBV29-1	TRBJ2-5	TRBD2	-	TGCAGCGTTCGACCCCCTCTAGCGGGAGGGTCGGAGCAGTACTTC	CSVRPPLAGGSEQYF
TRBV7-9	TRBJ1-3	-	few	TGTGCCAGCAGCTGGGGGGCCCCCTCTGGAAACACCATATATTTT	CASSWGAPSGNTIYF
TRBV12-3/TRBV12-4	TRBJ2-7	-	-	TGTGCCAGCAGTTTTTCCGGGGGAGGAGACGAGCAGTACTTC	CASSFSGGGDEQYF
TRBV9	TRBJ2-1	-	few	TGTGCCAGCAGCGTAGGTGACCGATTCTCCGAGCAGTTCTTC	CASSVGDRFSEQFF
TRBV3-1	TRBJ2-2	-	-	TGTGCCAGCAGCCAAGGATTGTCTAGCGTCACCGGGGAGCTGTTTTTT	CASSQGLSSVTGELFF
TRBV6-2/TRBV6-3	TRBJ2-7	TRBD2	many	TGTGCCAGCAGACCTTCTAGCGGCTACGAGCAGTACTTC	CASRPSSGYEQYF
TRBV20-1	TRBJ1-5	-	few	TGCAGTGCTAGAGAAGGCGGTCGCAATCAGCCCCAGCATTTT	CSAREGGRNQPQHF
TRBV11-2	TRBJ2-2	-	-	TGTGCCAGCAGCCTACTAGGCCGGGAGCTGTTTTTT	CASSLLGRELFF
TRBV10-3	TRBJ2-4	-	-	TGTGCCATCAGATCGGACGTTCCTGAAGCCAAAAACATTCAGTACTTC	CAIRSDVPEAKNIQYF
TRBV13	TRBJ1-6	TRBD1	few	TGTGCCAGCAGCTCAGGTCTGGGACAGAATAATTCACCCCTCCACTTT	CASSSGLGQNNSPLHF
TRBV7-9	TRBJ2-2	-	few	TGTGCCAGCAGCCCCCCTGCGGGTGTAGATAACACCGGGGAGCTGTTTTTT	CASSPPAGVDNTGELFF
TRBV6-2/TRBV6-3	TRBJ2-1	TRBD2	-	TGTGCCAGCAGCACTGAAGGACTAGCGGGTTTTTCCTACAATGAGCAGTTCTTC	CASSTEGLAGFSYNEQFF
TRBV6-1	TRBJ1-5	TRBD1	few	TGTGCCAGCAGTGAAGGGACAGGATCGATTCAGCCCCAGCATTTT	CASSEGTGSIQPQHF
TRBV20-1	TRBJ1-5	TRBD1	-	TGCAGAGCCGGGACAGGGGACCAGCCCCAGCATTTT	CRAGTGDQPQHF
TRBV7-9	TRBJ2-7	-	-	TGTGCCAGCAGCTTAGAAGGTGGCGGGACCTACGAGCAGTACTTC	CASSLEGGGTYEQYF
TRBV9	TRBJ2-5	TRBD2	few	TGTGCCAGCAGCGTAGCTTCGGGACTAGCGGAGACCCAGTACTTC	CASSVASGLAETQYF
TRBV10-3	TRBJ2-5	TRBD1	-	TGTGCCATCAGTCCGGGACAGGGGCTTAGAGAGACCCAGTACTTC	CAISPGQGLRETQYF
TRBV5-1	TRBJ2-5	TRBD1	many	TGCGCCAGCAGCATGGGACAGGGTGAGGAGACCCAGTACTTC	CASSMGQGEETQYF
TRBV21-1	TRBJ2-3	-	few	TGTGCCAGCAGCAAGGCACTAGCGGGAGAAAGAACAGATACGCAGTATTTT	CASSKALAGERTDTQYF
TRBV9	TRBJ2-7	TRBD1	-	TGTGCCAGCAGCGTAGGCCCCGGACAGGCCGACGAGCAGTACTTC	CASSVGPGQADEQYF
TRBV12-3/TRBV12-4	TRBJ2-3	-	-	TGTGCCAGCAGTTTATCCGGGGGCGCAAAGGATACGCAGTATTTT	CASSLSGGAKDTQYF
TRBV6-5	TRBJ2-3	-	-	TGTGCCAGCAGTTACTCAGCGCAGGGGTGGGCAGATACGCAGTATTTT	CASSYSAQGWADTQYF
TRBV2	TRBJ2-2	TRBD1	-	TGTGCCAGCAGGGAAGACAGGGGAAGTGCCGGGGAGCTGTTTTTT	CASREDRGSAGELFF
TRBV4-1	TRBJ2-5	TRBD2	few	TGCGCCAGCAGCCAAGTACTAGCGGGGGATACCGCGACCCAGTACTTC	CASSQVLAGDTATQYF
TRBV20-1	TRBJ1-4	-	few	TGCAGTGCGGTACAGGGAGGGAATGAAAAACTGTTTTTT	CSAVQGGNEKLFF
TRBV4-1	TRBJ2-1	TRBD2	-	TGCGCCAGCAGCCAAGGTACGGGAGGGCCTAGAGAGCAGTTCTTC	CASSQGTGGPREQFF